This T cell receptor beta chain was sequenced in a study of blood T cell repertoires in COVID-19. On the study more broadly: Samples taken during acute and convalescent COVID-19 were collected in the United States, Italy and Spain. From T cells, B-cell-depleted T cells, or PBMCs came the material, which was cDNA or gDNA.

This CDR3 region has 15 residues. CDR1 is SGHKS, CDR2 YYEKEE, per germline (reference sequence). The J segment lost 4 bases and the V segment lost 5 bases, leaving 7 bases of the junction unmatched. Study processing details: Estimated nucleated cell counts came from reference gene primer amplification. TCRdb's copy holds only in-frame clones and misses some; the assay was immunoSEQ multiplex PCR. V and J calls and clone size come straight from that table; D and trimming were deduced from the DNA. Among approximately 260,000 clones, more than 60% were seen once, and the ten largest hold about 4%. The TCR sequence derives from a woman between 40 and 55 years old with active or convalescent COVID-19. V and J are TRBV5-5 and TRBJ1-1; 11 nucleotides agree with TRBD1. Sequencing was done on a sample of peripheral blood. Here the CDR3 DNA reads TGTGCCAGCAGGGAAAGGGGGACAGGGGGCACTGAAGCTTTCTTT. Amino acid sequence: CASRERGTGGTEAFF. The full variable domain, in which reference TRBV5-5 and TRBJ1-1 provide the parts outside the CDR3, is DAGVTQSPTHLIKTRGQQVTLRCSPISGHKSVSWYQQVLGQGPQFIFQYYEKEERGRGNFPDRFSARQFPNYSSELNVNALLLGDSALYLCASRERGTGGTEAFFGQGTRLTVV.